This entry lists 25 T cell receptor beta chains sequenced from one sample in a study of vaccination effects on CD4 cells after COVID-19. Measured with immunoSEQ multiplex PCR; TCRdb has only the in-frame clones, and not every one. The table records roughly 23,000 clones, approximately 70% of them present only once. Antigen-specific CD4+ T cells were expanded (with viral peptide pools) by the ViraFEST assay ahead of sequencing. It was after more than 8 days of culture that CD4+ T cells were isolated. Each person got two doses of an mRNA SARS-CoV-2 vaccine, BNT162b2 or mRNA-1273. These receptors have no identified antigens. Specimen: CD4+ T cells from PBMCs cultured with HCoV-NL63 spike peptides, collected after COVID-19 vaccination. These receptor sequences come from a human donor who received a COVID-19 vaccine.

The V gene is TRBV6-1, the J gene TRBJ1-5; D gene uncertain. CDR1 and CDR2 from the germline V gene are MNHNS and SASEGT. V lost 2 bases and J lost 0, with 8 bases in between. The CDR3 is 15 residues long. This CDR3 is CASSERGYSNQPQHF. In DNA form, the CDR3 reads TGTGCCAGCAGTGAACGGGGATATAGCAATCAGCCCCAGCATTTT.

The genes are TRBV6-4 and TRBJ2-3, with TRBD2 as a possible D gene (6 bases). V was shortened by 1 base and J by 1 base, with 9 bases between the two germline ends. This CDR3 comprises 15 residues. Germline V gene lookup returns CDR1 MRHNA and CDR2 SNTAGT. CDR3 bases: TGTGCCAGCAGTGACTACGGGGGTGGCACAGATACGCAGTATTTT. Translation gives CASSDYGGGTDTQYF.

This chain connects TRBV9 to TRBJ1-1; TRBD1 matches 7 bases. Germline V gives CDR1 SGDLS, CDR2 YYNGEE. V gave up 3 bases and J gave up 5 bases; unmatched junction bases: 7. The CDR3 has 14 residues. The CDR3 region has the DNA TGTGCCAGCAGCGGAGAGACAGGGCGGACTGAAGCTTTCTTT. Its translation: CASSGETGRTEAFF.

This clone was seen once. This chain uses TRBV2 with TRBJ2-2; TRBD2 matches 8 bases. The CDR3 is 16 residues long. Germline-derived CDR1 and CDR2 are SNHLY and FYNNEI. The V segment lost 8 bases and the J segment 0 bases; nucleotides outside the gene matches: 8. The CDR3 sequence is CASGLGGRPNTGELFF. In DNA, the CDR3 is TGTGCCAGCGGCTTAGGCGGGAGGCCGAACACCGGGGAGCTGTTTTTT.

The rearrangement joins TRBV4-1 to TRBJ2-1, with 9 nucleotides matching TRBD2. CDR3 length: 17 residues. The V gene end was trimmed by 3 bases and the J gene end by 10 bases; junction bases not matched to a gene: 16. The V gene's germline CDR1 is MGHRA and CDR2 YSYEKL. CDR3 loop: CASSQMGARREGDEQFF. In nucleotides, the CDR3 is TGCGCCAGCAGCCAGATGGGGGCCCGGCGGGAGGGCGACGAGCAGTTCTTC.

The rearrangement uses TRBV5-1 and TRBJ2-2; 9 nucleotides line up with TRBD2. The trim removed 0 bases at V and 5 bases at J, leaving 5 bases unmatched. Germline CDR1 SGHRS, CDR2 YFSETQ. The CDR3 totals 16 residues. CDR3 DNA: TGCGCCAGCAGCTTGGTTGCTAGCGGGATAACCGGGGAGCTGTTTTTT. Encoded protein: CASSLVASGITGELFF.

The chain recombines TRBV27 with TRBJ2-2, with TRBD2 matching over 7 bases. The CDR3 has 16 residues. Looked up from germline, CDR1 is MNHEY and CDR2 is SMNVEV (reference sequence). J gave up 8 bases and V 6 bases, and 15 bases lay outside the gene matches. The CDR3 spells CASRISGTTTGGELFF. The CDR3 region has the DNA TGTGCCAGCAGGATATCCGGGACTACCACCGGGGGGGAGCTGTTTTTT.

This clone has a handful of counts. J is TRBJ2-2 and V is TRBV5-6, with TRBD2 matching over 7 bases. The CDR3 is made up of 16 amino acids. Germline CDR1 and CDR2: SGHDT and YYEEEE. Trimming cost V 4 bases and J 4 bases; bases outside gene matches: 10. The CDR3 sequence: CASSPLASGSTGELFF. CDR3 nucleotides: TGTGCCAGCAGCCCGCTGGCTAGCGGATCCACCGGGGAGCTGTTTTTT.

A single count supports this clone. The CDR3 loop reads CASSDGGLNYGYTF. The CDR3 DNA sequence: TGCGCCAGCAGCGATGGTGGATTGAACTATGGCTACACCTTC. This chain joins TRBV5-1 and TRBJ1-2, with unresolved D. V shed 4 bases and J shed 2 bases, with 12 bases lying between them. The CDR3 spans 14 residues. Per the germline V gene, CDR1 is SGHRS and CDR2 is YFSETQ.

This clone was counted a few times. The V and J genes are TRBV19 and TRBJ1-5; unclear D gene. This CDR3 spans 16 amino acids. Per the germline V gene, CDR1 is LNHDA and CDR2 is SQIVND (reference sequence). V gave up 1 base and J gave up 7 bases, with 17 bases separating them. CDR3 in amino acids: CASSIGTYNIRQPQHF. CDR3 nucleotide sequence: TGTGCCAGTAGTATAGGGACGTATAATATTCGACAGCCCCAGCATTTT.

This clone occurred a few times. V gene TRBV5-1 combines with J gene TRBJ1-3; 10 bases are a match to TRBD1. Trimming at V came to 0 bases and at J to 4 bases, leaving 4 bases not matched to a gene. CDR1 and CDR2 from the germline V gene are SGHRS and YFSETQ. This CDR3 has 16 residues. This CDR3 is CASSLATGGTGNTIYF. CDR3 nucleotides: TGCGCCAGCAGCTTGGCGACAGGGGGCACGGGAAACACCATATATTTT.

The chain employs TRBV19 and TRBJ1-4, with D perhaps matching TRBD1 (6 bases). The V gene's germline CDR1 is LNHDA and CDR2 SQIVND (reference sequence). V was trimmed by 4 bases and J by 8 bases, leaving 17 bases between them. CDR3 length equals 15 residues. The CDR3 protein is CASSTTGTTQEKLFF. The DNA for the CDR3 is TGTGCCAGTAGTACGACCGGGACAACACAGGAAAAACTGTTTTTT.

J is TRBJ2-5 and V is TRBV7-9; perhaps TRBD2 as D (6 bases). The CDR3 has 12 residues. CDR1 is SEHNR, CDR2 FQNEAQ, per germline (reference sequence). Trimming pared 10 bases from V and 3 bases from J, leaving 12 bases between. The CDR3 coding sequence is TGTGCCACCAGAGGAGGGGAAGAGACCCAGTACTTC. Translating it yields CATRGGEETQYF.

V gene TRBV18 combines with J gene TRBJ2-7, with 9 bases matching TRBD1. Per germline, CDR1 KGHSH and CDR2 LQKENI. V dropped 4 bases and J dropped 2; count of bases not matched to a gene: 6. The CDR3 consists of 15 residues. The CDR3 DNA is TGTGCCAGCTCACGAGCGGGACAGGGTACCTACGAGCAGTACTTC. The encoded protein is CASSRAGQGTYEQYF.

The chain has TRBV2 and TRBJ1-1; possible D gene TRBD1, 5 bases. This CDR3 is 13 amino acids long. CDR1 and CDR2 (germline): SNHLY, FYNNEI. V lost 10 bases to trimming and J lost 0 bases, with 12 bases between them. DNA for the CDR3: TGTGCCACCCTGGGGGGTCTGAACACTGAAGCTTTCTTT. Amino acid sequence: CATLGGLNTEAFF. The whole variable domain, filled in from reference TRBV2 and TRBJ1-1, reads EPEVTQTPSHQVTQMGQEVILRCVPISNHLYFYWYRQILGQKVEFLVSFYNNEISEKSEIFDDQFSVERPDGSNFTLKIRSTKLEDSAMYFCATLGGLNTEAFFGQGTRLTVV.

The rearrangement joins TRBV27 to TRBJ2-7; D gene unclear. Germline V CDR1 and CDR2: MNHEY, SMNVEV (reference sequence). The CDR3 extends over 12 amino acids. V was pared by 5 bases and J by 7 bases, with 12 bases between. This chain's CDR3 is CASSVGRREQYF. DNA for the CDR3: TGTGCCAGCAGTGTGGGTCGTCGGGAGCAGTACTTC.

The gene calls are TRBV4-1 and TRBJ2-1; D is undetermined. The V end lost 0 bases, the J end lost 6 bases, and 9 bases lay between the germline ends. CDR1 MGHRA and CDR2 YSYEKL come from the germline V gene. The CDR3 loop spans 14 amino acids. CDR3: CASSQDQILNEQFF. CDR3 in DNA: TGCGCCAGCAGCCAAGATCAGATCCTCAATGAGCAGTTCTTC.

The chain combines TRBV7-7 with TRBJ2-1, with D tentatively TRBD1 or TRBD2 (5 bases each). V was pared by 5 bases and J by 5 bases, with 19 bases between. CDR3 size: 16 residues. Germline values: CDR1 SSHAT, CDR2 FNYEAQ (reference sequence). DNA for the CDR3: TGTGCCAGCAGCCCGGGGCGCCTGGTGGATAACAATGAGCAGTTCTTC. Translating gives CASSPGRLVDNNEQFF. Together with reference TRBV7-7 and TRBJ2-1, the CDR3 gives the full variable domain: GAGVSQSPRYKVTKRGQDVTLRCDPISSHATLYWYQQALGQGPEFLTYFNYEAQPDKSGLPSDRFSAERPEGSISTLTIQRTEQRDSAMYRCASSPGRLVDNNEQFFGPGTRLTVL.

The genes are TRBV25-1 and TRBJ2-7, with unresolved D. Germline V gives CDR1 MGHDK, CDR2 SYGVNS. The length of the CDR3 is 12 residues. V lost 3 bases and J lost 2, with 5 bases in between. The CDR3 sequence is CASSDDTYEQYF. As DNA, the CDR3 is TGTGCCAGCAGTGACGACACCTACGAGCAGTACTTC.

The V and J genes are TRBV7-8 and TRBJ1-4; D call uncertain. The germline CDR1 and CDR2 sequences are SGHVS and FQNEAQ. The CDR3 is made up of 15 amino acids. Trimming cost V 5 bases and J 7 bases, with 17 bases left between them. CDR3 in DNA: TGTGCCAGCAGCCAACTTACTGTCAGCTCTGAAAAACTGTTTTTT. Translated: CASSQLTVSSEKLFF. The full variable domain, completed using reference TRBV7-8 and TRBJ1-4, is GAGVSQSPRYKVAKRGQDVALRCDPISGHVSLFWYQQALGQGPEFLTYFQNEAQLDKSGLPSDRFFAERPEGSVSTLKIQRTQQEDSAVYLCASSQLTVSSEKLFFGSGTQLSVL.

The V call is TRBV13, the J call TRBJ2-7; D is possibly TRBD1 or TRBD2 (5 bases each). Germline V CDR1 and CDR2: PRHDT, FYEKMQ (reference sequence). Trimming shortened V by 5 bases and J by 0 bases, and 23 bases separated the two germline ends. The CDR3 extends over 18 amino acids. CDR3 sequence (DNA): TGTGCCAGCAGCCACACCGCCTGGAGGACATCAGGCTCCTACGAGCAGTACTTC. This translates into CASSHTAWRTSGSYEQYF.

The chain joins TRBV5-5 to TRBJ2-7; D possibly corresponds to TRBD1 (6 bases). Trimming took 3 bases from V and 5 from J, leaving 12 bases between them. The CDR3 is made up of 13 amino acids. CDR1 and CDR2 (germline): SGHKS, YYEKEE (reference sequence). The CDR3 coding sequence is TGTGCCAGCAGCTCAAACAGGGACCACGAGCAGTACTTC. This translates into CASSSNRDHEQYF.

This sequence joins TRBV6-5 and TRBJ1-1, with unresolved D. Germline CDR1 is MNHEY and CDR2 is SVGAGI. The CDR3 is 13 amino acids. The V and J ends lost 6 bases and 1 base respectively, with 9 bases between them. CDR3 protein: CASRNPGNTEAFF. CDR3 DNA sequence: TGTGCCAGCAGAAACCCAGGGAACACTGAAGCTTTCTTT.

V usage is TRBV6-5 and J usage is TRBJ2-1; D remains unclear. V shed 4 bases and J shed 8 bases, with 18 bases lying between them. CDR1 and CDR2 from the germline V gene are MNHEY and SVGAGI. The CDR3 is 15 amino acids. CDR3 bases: TGTGCCAGCAGTTCGACATCAAGGAGTCGGTATGAGCAGTTCTTC. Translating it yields CASSSTSRSRYEQFF.

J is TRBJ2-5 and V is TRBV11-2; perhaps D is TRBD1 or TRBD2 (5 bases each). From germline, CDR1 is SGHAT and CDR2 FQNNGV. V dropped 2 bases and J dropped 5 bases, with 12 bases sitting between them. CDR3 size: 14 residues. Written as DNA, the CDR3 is TGTGCCAGCAGCTTATTCTCGGGGACGGAGACCCAGTACTTC. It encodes CASSLFSGTETQYF.